This paragraph reports one TCR beta chain. The antigen remains unidentified. This entry belongs to a study of T-cell memory formation after mild COVID-19. Study-level findings and limits: The study detected some responding clones in pre-infection memory, suggesting cross-reactive memory joined.

TCRdb independently ran MiXCR on the 5' RACE reads; one entry per CDR3 protein. The sample holds 550,000 to 700,000 distinct CDR3 sequences; 15% to 20% are singletons and the top ten take roughly 7.7%. The germline V gene has CDR1 MNHNY and CDR2 SVGAGI (reference sequence). This CDR3 region has 12 residues. V was shortened by 0 bases and J by 6 bases, with 6 bases between the two germline ends. Sample: PBMCs or a T cell subset sorted from them (not recorded which). This sequence was found in an adult woman who had mild COVID-19 (a few samples of this study predate the infection). Cell type and time point are not known. The chain carries TRBV6-6 and TRBJ2-7; no definite D call. The CDR3 DNA sequence: TGTGCCAGCAGTTACTCCGTATCCGAGCAGTACTTC. Its protein product is CASSYSVSEQYF.